A selection of T cell receptor beta chains follows, all from one sample in a study of identifying expanded T cells in peripheral blood. Method: immunoSEQ multiplex PCR; TCRdb's copy keeps in-frame clones and lacks some. Among under 150,000 clones listed, 75% to 90% were seen once. The sample consisted of blood. These receptors were taken from a person aged 18 to 69 in good health. CDR3s include the opening cysteine and the closing phenylalanine or tryptophan. The D gene is left open where the match is weak. The size entry is marked missing in some rows and otherwise reads once, few, many or a size class.

D	size	V	J	CDR3	DNA
.	.	TRBV30	TRBJ1-6	CAWRGSDSPLHF	TGTGCCTGGAGGGGATCGGATTCACCCCTCCACTTT
TRBD2	.	TRBV15	TRBJ2-7	CATSRDGREIYEQYF	TGTGCCACCAGCAGAGATGGGCGGGAGATATACGAGCAGTACTTC
.	.	TRBV30	TRBJ2-5	CAWSVEETQYF	TGTGCCTGGAGTGTAGAAGAGACCCAGTACTTC
TRBD2	.	TRBV7-3	TRBJ2-5	CASSPSGGGETQYF	TGTGCCAGCAGCCCCAGCGGGGGGGGTGAGACCCAGTACTTC
TRBD1	.	TRBV27	TRBJ1-2	CASSRRGGGVGRDYGYTF	TGTGCCAGCAGCCGGCGGGGAGGGGGCGTCGGTCGGGACTATGGCTACACCTTC
TRBD1	.	TRBV29-1	TRBJ2-5	CSVRGTGEVVLETQYF	TGCAGCGTTCGAGGGACAGGGGAGGTTGTTTTAGAGACCCAGTACTTC
.	.	TRBV7-9	TRBJ1-1	CASSLEQGGTEAFF	TGTGCCAGCAGCTTAGAACAGGGAGGTACTGAAGCTTTCTTT
TRBD1	.	TRBV4-2	TRBJ1-2	CASSQTGQGTYYTF	TGTGCCAGCAGCCAAACAGGACAGGGAACTTACTACACCTTC
TRBD1	.	TRBV29-1	TRBJ2-3	CSVRGVQGASSSTDTQYF	TGCAGCGTTCGAGGGGTGCAGGGGGCGTCCTCTAGCACAGATACGCAGTATTTT
TRBD1	.	TRBV28	TRBJ2-3	CASSLIGGAAADTQYF	TGTGCCAGCAGTCTCATAGGGGGCGCAGCGGCAGATACGCAGTATTTT
.	.	TRBV29-1	TRBJ2-2	CSTRPANTGELFF	TGCAGCACCAGACCAGCGAACACCGGGGAGCTGTTTTTT
TRBD1	once	TRBV9	TRBJ2-7	CASSTGRGTGSEQYF	TGTGCCAGCAGCACGGGAAGGGGGACAGGGAGCGAGCAGTACTTC
TRBD2	.	TRBV13	TRBJ2-3	CASSKVTGLAGGDTQYF	TGTGCCAGCAGCAAAGTAACGGGACTAGCGGGGGGAGATACGCAGTATTTT
TRBD2	.	TRBV6-6	TRBJ2-1	CAAAPGLPPNEQFF	TGTGCCGCGGCCCCGGGACTACCCCCCAATGAGCAGTTCTTC
TRBD2	.	TRBV27	TRBJ2-7	CASRIAGSSYEQYF	TGTGCCAGCAGAATAGCGGGCAGCTCCTACGAGCAGTACTTC
.	.	TRBV6-1	TRBJ2-3	CASREAGIDTQYF	TGTGCCAGCAGGGAGGCAGGTATAGATACGCAGTATTTT
TRBD2	.	TRBV18	TRBJ2-5	CASSRTSGRAGETQYF	TGTGCCAGCTCACGGACTAGCGGGAGGGCTGGGGAGACCCAGTACTTC
TRBD1	.	TRBV28	TRBJ2-7	CASSNSGQSYEQYF	TGTGCCAGCAGTAACTCGGGACAGAGCTACGAGCAGTACTTC
TRBD2	.	TRBV12-5	TRBJ2-1	CASGEGTSGNNEQFF	TGTGCTAGTGGTGAAGGGACTAGCGGGAACAATGAGCAGTTCTTC
.	.	TRBV4-3	TRBJ2-2	CASSQGRGLNTGELFF	TGCGCCAGCAGCCAAGGGCGAGGGCTAAACACCGGGGAGCTGTTTTTT
.	.	TRBV7-6	TRBJ1-3	CASSETGLQNTIYF	TGTGCCAGCAGCGAAACAGGGTTGCAAAACACCATATATTTT
TRBD1	.	TRBV30	TRBJ2-7	CALQGITYEQYF	TGTGCCCTACAGGGGATCACCTACGAGCAGTACTTC
.	.	TRBV27	TRBJ1-1	CASSLRGTEAFF	TGTGCCAGCAGTTTACGTGGGACTGAAGCTTTCTTT
.	.	TRBV19	TRBJ1-3	CASSAGRTVITGNTIYF	TGTGCCAGTAGTGCGGGAAGGACGGTAATCACTGGAAACACCATATATTTT
.	.	TRBV30	TRBJ1-5	CAWSVFSGSNQPQHF	TGTGCCTGGAGTGTGTTTAGCGGCAGCAATCAGCCCCAGCATTTT
TRBD2	once	TRBV14	TRBJ2-1	CATGTSGVNEQFF	TGTGCCACCGGGACTAGCGGGGTAAATGAGCAGTTCTTC
.	.	TRBV19	TRBJ1-2	CASSIPLGVHYGYTF	TGTGCCAGTAGTATCCCCCTCGGTGTACACTATGGCTACACCTTC
.	once	TRBV29-1	TRBJ2-3	CSVSTATTDTQYF	TGCAGCGTTTCGACCGCTACCACAGATACGCAGTATTTT
TRBD1	.	TRBV30	TRBJ1-1	CAWSVLRTGVGTEAFF	TGTGCCTGGAGTGTACTACGGACAGGGGTAGGCACTGAAGCTTTCTTT
TRBD1	.	TRBV10-3	TRBJ2-3	CAISESVDRVSIDTQYF	TGTGCCATCAGTGAGTCCGTTGACAGGGTCAGTATTGATACGCAGTATTTT
.	.	TRBV11-2	TRBJ1-5	CASSFRTDVDAQHF	TGTGCCAGCAGCTTCAGGACGGACGTTGACGCCCAGCATTTT
TRBD1	.	TRBV27	TRBJ2-5	CASSPGGEKTQYF	TGTGCCAGCAGTCCAGGGGGCGAGAAGACCCAGTACTTC
.	.	TRBV29-1	TRBJ1-1	CSVLPLTGFPEAFF	TGCAGCGTTTTGCCTCTAACAGGGTTCCCTGAAGCTTTCTTT
.	.	TRBV27	TRBJ2-5	CASSLSGWETQYF	TGTGCCAGCAGTTTATCAGGTTGGGAGACCCAGTACTTC
.	.	TRBV11-2	TRBJ2-2	CASSFSSTGELFF	TGTGCCAGCAGCTTTTCCAGCACCGGGGAGCTGTTTTTT
.	.	TRBV19	TRBJ1-2	CASSIGESYGYTF	TGTGCCAGTAGTATAGGGGAATCCTATGGCTACACCTTC
TRBD1	.	TRBV19	TRBJ1-1	CASSKDRMNTEAFF	TGTGCCAGTAGTAAGGACAGGATGAACACTGAAGCTTTCTTT
.	few	TRBV5-1	TRBJ1-4	CASSLVWATNEKLFF	TGCGCCAGCAGCTTGGTGTGGGCAACTAATGAAAAACTGTTTTTT
.	.	TRBV11-1	TRBJ2-1	CASSLAWAVGTSYNEQFF	TGTGCCAGCAGCTTAGCGTGGGCCGTAGGGACCTCCTACAATGAGCAGTTCTTC
.	.	TRBV5-1	TRBJ1-5	CASSFGKDQPQHF	TGCGCCAGCAGCTTTGGAAAAGATCAGCCCCAGCATTTT
.	.	TRBV2	TRBJ2-4	CASTMTTGDIQYF	TGTGCCAGCACCATGACAACGGGGGACATTCAGTACTTC
TRBD1	.	TRBV19	TRBJ1-1	CASSTGQGRTEAFF	TGTGCCAGTAGTACGGGACAGGGGAGAACTGAAGCTTTCTTT
.	.	TRBV18	TRBJ1-5	CASSLRRDNQPQHF	TGTGCCAGCTCACTTCGACGGGACAATCAGCCCCAGCATTTT
.	.	TRBV25-1	TRBJ1-4	CASSEYGKLFF	TGTGCCAGCAGTGAATATGGAAAACTGTTTTTT
TRBD1	.	TRBV4-2	TRBJ2-1	CASSQGDSNEQFF	TGTGCCAGCAGCCAGGGGGACAGCAATGAGCAGTTCTTC
.	.	TRBV21-1	TRBJ2-3	CASSNGGTTDTQYF	TGTGCCAGCAGCAACGGGGGGACCACAGATACGCAGTATTTT
.	.	TRBV7-2	TRBJ2-7	CASSLEAKGQYF	TGTGCCAGCAGCTTAGAAGCCAAAGGGCAGTACTTC
TRBD1	.	TRBV19	TRBJ2-7	CASRLGQGAAYEQYF	TGTGCCAGTAGATTGGGACAGGGGGCCGCCTACGAGCAGTACTTC
TRBD2	few	TRBV11-2	TRBJ2-5	CACGGLAGVRHQETQYF	TGTGCCTGCGGGGGGCTAGCGGGGGTCCGGCACCAAGAGACCCAGTACTTC
.	.	TRBV5-1	TRBJ2-2	CASSLAYRIQTGELFF	TGCGCCAGCAGCTTGGCTTACAGAATACAAACCGGGGAGCTGTTTTTT
TRBD1	.	TRBV2	TRBJ1-6	CASSSDRGRDPPLHF	TGTGCCAGCAGTTCCGACAGGGGTCGTGATCCACCCCTCCACTTT
TRBD1	.	TRBV10-1	TRBJ2-2	CASSSGQASNTGELFF	TGCGCCAGCAGCTCAGGACAGGCCTCGAACACCGGGGAGCTGTTTTTT
.	.	TRBV5-1	TRBJ1-3	CASSRPSTQGLGNTIYF	TGCGCCAGCAGCCGACCGTCCACTCAGGGGCTTGGAAACACCATATATTTT
.	.	TRBV5-6	TRBJ2-3	CASSLGGGTDTQYF	TGTGCCAGCAGCTTGGGTGGGGGCACAGATACGCAGTATTTT